This TCR beta chain was observed in a study of cytomegalovirus exposure and HLA in healthy donors. The study, taken as a whole, reports: Despite most TCR sequences being rare, some public TCRs occurred in many donors. The study flagged some 170 TCR beta chains as cytomegalovirus-associated. In vitro confirmation showed three CMV-associated chains to be CMV antigen specific. According to reports, the classifier identified cytomegalovirus status with high specificity and sensitivity.

This clone was seen more than once but under ten times. Its antigen remains unidentified. V shed 5 bases and J shed 1 base, with 17 bases lying between them. The CDR3 has 16 residues. Germline V gene lookup returns CDR1 SGHAT and CDR2 FQNNGV. Generated by immunoSEQ multiplex PCR, the TCRdb table keeps only in-frame clones and is missing some. Among some 170,000 clones, approximately 86% were seen once, and the ten largest hold more than 5.5%. The sequenced material came from PBMCs. The source is a man aged 25 to 40 in good health and CMV-seropositive. The chain links TRBV11-2 to TRBJ1-1, with TRBD1 as a possible D gene (5 bases). Here the CDR3 reads CASSHRSGRRNTEAFF. The CDR3 DNA sequence: TGTGCCAGCAGCCATCGGTCGGGACGCAGGAACACTGAAGCTTTCTTT.